This T cell receptor beta chain was obtained from a study of T-cell reconstitution after alpha-beta-depleted transplantation in children. The study, taken as a whole, reports: T-cell numbers and diversity, one year after transplant, stemmed largely from T cells that were newly produced.

Germline CDR1 reads SGHVS; CDR2 reads FNYEAQ. The CDR3 consists of 14 residues. Trimming removed 8 bases at V and 9 bases at J, with 20 bases between. Unique molecular identifiers featured in how the TCRbeta library was prepared. MiXCR, run by TCRdb on the PCR reads, gives a single entry per CDR3 protein. The sample gives under 9,500 distinct CDR3 sequences, more than 11% of which show up once; approximately 55% is in the top ten. In this sample, this clonotype is medium-sized (0.01 to 0.1%). Its matching antigen is unknown. This receptor was obtained from a male patient between 5 and 17 years old who had a stem cell transplant for acute lymphoblastic leukemia, so the T cells may come from the graft donor. The input for sequencing was PBMCs, mostly from graft donor cells, taken 60 days after TCRalphabeta/CD19-depleted stem cell transplant. J is TRBJ2-1 and V is TRBV7-6, with D possibly TRBD2 on 5 matching bases. Here the CDR3 DNA reads TGTGCCAGCCGGACCCCCGGGATAGGAGGTGAGCAGTTCTTC. Translation gives CASRTPGIGGEQFF.